This T cell receptor beta chain was obtained from a study of T cells in Graves' hyperthyroidism and ophthalmopathy. This clonotype was seen a few times. Its cognate antigen is unknown. RNA transcripts were the template for amplifying TCR beta CDR3 regions. TCR CDR3 underwent first-round RT-PCR with the HTBI primer set. TCRdb independently ran MiXCR on the multiplex PCR reads; one entry per CDR3 protein. Of around 300,000 distinct CDR3 sequences in the sample, roughly 13% were seen once. General study findings and limits: Most expanded thyroid clonotypes above 0.001 also appeared in blood.

The CDR3 loop spans 15 amino acids. V lost 4 bases to trimming and J lost 3 bases, with 14 bases between them. Per the germline V gene, CDR1 is SGHDN and CDR2 is FVKESK. The specimen sequenced was blood. The chain links TRBV14 to TRBJ2-3, with D tentatively TRBD1 (5 bases). This receptor was taken from a woman aged 40 to 50 with Graves' ophthalmopathy. The CDR3: CASSRGVLITDTQYF. The DNA for the CDR3 is TGTGCCAGCAGCCGGGGCGTACTGATTACAGATACGCAGTATTTT.